Here is one TCR beta chain with its context. The antigen is unknown. This sample is part of a study of resident and recirculating memory T cells in vitiligo. Study summary: Samples were epidermis from two lesional and two nonlesional sites, plus PBMCs. Study-wide results and limits: No single dominant TCR clone appeared; lesion clonality varied. Different lesions suggested infiltration by different T cell clones.

Profiling relied on immunoSEQ multiplex PCR, and the TCRdb table lists in-frame clones only, not all of them. Among 70,000 to 95,000 clones listed, just over 90% were seen once. Deletions cut 0 bases from V and 2 bases from J, with 8 bases between. This CDR3 region has 14 residues. Germline loops: CDR1 SGHNT, CDR2 YENEEA. No vitiligo treatment was given during the prior three months. The clonotype comes from a male donor with vitiligo. This chain links TRBV11-3 with TRBJ2-7; D is perhaps TRBD1 (6 bases). Sequences were obtained from blood. CDR3 coding DNA: TGTGCCAGCAGCTTAGAGGGGGACACCTACGAGCAGTACTTC. Translation: CASSLEGDTYEQYF.